These 21 T cell receptor beta chains originate from one sample sequenced in a study of blood T cell repertoires in COVID-19. Sequencing used immunoSEQ multiplex PCR; TCRdb keeps in-frame clones, though not all of them. The sample has about 280,000 clones, about nine tenths seen once; the top ten hold around 9%. The sample consisted of peripheral blood. The source is a man aged 40-55 years with active or convalescent COVID-19.

The V call is TRBV7-9, the J call TRBJ1-1; 8 bases fit TRBD1. CDR1 is SEHNR and CDR2 is FQNEAQ in the germline V gene (reference sequence). The CDR3 has 13 amino acids. J gave up 11 bases and V 6 bases, and 11 bases lay outside the gene matches. The CDR3 DNA follows: TGTGCCAGCAGTCCCCAGGGGGCCGGTGGGGCTTTCTTT. Its protein is CASSPQGAGGAFF.

The V call is TRBV4-1, the J call TRBJ1-5, with D possibly TRBD1 on 5 matching bases. The V end lost 0 bases, the J end lost 2 bases, and 8 bases lay between the germline ends. The CDR3 is 15 residues long. Germline CDR1 reads MGHRA; CDR2 reads YSYEKL. CDR3 protein: CASSQDSGGNQPQHF. CDR3 DNA: TGCGCCAGCAGCCAAGATTCGGGGGGCAATCAGCCCCAGCATTTT.

This sequence joins TRBV5-4 and TRBJ2-1; D perhaps matches TRBD1 (5 bases). Trimming removed 1 base at V and 5 bases at J, with 13 bases between. The CDR3 is made up of 15 amino acids. The germline V gene encodes CDR1 SGHNT and CDR2 YYREEE (reference sequence). This chain's CDR3 is CASSLPRVLDNEQFF. In nucleotides, the CDR3 is TGTGCCAGCAGCTTGCCCAGGGTCCTAGACAATGAGCAGTTCTTC.

The chain links TRBV28 to TRBJ1-5; the D is unclear. V gave up 7 bases and J gave up 5 bases, with 18 bases separating them. Per germline, CDR1 MDHEN and CDR2 SYDVKM. The CDR3 has 15 residues. DNA for the CDR3: TGTGCCAGCACCCCTACATTGTTGGCGGATCAGCCCCAGCATTTT. Its protein is CASTPTLLADQPQHF.

The rearrangement uses TRBV6-2 or TRBV6-3 and TRBJ2-7, with a weak D call TRBD1 (6 bases). From germline, CDR1 is MNHEY and CDR2 SVGEGT. The CDR3 sequence is 18 residues long. V lost 4 bases and J 3 bases, leaving 25 bases between the germline ends. The CDR3 DNA reads TGTGCCAGCAGTTCAAGAACGGCCGGGACACACTCCTTCTACGAGCAGTACTTC. Encoded protein: CASSSRTAGTHSFYEQYF.

This clone was detected only a few times. The chain uses TRBV25-1 and TRBJ1-6; D possibly corresponds to TRBD1 (6 bases). Germline CDR1 MGHDK, CDR2 SYGVNS. Trimming left V 7 bases short and J 0 bases short, with 13 bases between. This CDR3 region has 16 residues. This CDR3 reads CASTDRTSSYNSPLHF. The CDR3 coding sequence is TGTGCCAGCACCGACAGGACCAGCTCCTATAATTCACCCCTCCACTTT.

The chain carries TRBV7-9 and TRBJ2-7, with D possibly being TRBD1 (6 bases). The CDR3 runs 12 residues. The germline gives CDR1 SEHNR, CDR2 FQNEAQ (reference sequence). V gave up 6 bases and J gave up 4 bases, with 10 bases separating them. In DNA, the CDR3 is TGTGCCAGCAGTAAGACAGGTTACGAGCAGTACTTC. This codes for CASSKTGYEQYF.

J is TRBJ2-3 and V is TRBV10-3; 12 nucleotides line up with TRBD2. Germline loops: CDR1 ENHRY, CDR2 SYGVKD. With 7 bases clipped from V and 4 bases from J, the junction kept 6 bases outside the gene matches. The CDR3 consists of 15 residues. The CDR3 coding sequence is TGTGCCATCAAGCCGGGACTAGCGGGTCCAGATACGCAGTATTTT. This gives the protein CAIKPGLAGPDTQYF.

The chain couples TRBV9 to TRBJ1-2, with D tentatively TRBD1 (6 bases). CDR1 SGDLS and CDR2 YYNGEE come from the germline V gene. The CDR3 is 12 residues long. V shed 3 bases and J shed 6 bases, with 9 bases lying between them. The CDR3 loop reads CASSGGQNGYTF. The DNA of the CDR3 is TGTGCCAGCAGCGGTGGACAGAATGGCTACACCTTC.

V gene TRBV2 combines with J gene TRBJ2-5; the D is unclear. This CDR3 is built from 14 residues. Between the trimmed V and J ends, which lost 4 bases and 3 bases, there was a span of 12 bases. From germline, CDR1 is SNHLY and CDR2 FYNNEI. The CDR3 reads CASSARRLEETQYF. The CDR3, as DNA: TGTGCCAGCAGTGCTCGTAGGCTAGAAGAGACCCAGTACTTC.

This clone was counted only a few times. Here the CDR3 DNA reads TGTGCCAGCAGCTTTATGTTTCAAGAGACCCAGTACTTC. It translates to CASSFMFQETQYF. The chain combines TRBV11-3 with TRBJ2-5; D is uncertain. The germline V gene has CDR1 SGHNT and CDR2 YENEEA. The CDR3 extends over 13 amino acids. V was cut by 3 bases and J by 2 bases, with 7 bases left in between.

The chain recombines TRBV12-3 or TRBV12-4 with TRBJ1-1; D not resolved. The CDR3 totals 13 residues. The V end was cut by 6 bases, the J end by 5 bases, with 13 bases between. The CDR3 sequence: CASRATGRTEAFF. In DNA, the CDR3 is TGTGCCAGCAGGGCGACGGGTCGGACTGAAGCTTTCTTT.

This chain joins TRBV27 and TRBJ1-5; 8 nucleotides agree with TRBD1. This CDR3 spans 15 amino acids. Germline V gene data show CDR1 as MNHEY and CDR2 as SMNVEV (reference sequence). With V trimmed by 6 bases and J by 6 bases, 10 bases remained unmatched. As DNA, the CDR3 is TGTGCCAGCAGGCCGCCCGGACAGGGCAGTCAGCCCCAGCATTTT. It yields the protein CASRPPGQGSQPQHF.

The chain uses TRBV24-1 and TRBJ2-2; 7 bases fit TRBD1. CDR1 and CDR2 (germline): KGHDR, SFDVKD. V lost 0 bases to trimming and J lost 6 bases; unmatched junction nucleotides: 3. The CDR3 length is 15 residues. The CDR3 protein is CATSDLETGSGELFF. DNA for the CDR3: TGTGCCACCAGTGATTTGGAGACAGGGTCCGGGGAGCTGTTTTTT.

This chain uses TRBV6-1 with TRBJ2-5; D is unclear. The CDR3 consists of 13 residues. The germline V and J ends were trimmed by 3 bases and 5 bases, with 10 bases remaining between them. Germline values: CDR1 MNHNS, CDR2 SASEGT. Written as DNA, the CDR3 is TGTGCCAGCAGTGAGACCCCCGGGGAGACCCAGTACTTC. Its protein product is CASSETPGETQYF.

The rearrangement joins TRBV29-1 to TRBJ2-2; D is uncertain. Trimming took off 7 bases at V and 1 base at J, with 13 bases between the two ends. This CDR3 has 14 residues. CDR1 is SQVTM and CDR2 is ANQGSEA in the germline V gene. CDR3 sequence reads: CSGRLGMNTGELFF. Here the CDR3 DNA reads TGCAGCGGCCGACTCGGAATGAACACCGGGGAGCTGTTTTTT.

V usage is TRBV5-1 and J usage is TRBJ2-5, with 8 bases lining up with TRBD2. CDR1 is SGHRS, CDR2 YFSETQ, per germline. This CDR3 spans 15 amino acids. The ends lost 2 bases at V and 2 bases at J; junction bases unmatched: 5. CDR3 coding DNA: TGCGCCAGCAGCTTAGCGGGGGTCGGACAAGAGACCCAGTACTTC. Its protein product is CASSLAGVGQETQYF.

V usage is TRBV6-6 and J usage is TRBJ1-5; D possibly corresponds to TRBD1 (6 bases). V shed 2 bases and J shed 5 bases, with 13 bases lying between them. CDR1 is MNHNY and CDR2 is SVGAGI in the germline V gene (reference sequence). This CDR3 comprises 15 residues. The CDR3 sequence: CASSYGGRLDQPQHF. In nucleotides, the CDR3 is TGTGCCAGCAGTTACGGGGGCCGACTCGATCAGCCCCAGCATTTT.

CDR3 sequence: CASSQTSGSVDEQFF. Written as DNA, the CDR3 is TGTGCCAGCAGCCAGACTAGCGGGAGCGTCGATGAGCAGTTCTTC. V gene TRBV11-2 combines with J gene TRBJ2-1, with TRBD2 identical over 12 bases. J was trimmed by 8 bases and V by 5 bases; bases with no gene match: 7. The CDR3 runs to 15 residues. In germline, CDR1 is SGHAT, CDR2 FQNNGV.

CDR3 in DNA: TGTGCCAGTAGTATGACCGCCGGGGTCTACGAGCAGTACTTC. Translating it yields CASSMTAGVYEQYF. The V gene is TRBV19, the J gene TRBJ2-7; tentatively, D is TRBD2 (5 bases). The CDR3 sequence is 14 residues long. V was cut by 3 bases and J by 3 bases, with 12 bases left in between. Germline lookup yields CDR1 LNHDA and CDR2 SQIVND (reference sequence).

The chain uses TRBV4-2 and TRBJ2-6; D is unclear. Per the germline V gene, CDR1 is LGHNA and CDR2 is YNFKEQ. The CDR3 totals 18 residues. The germline V and J ends were trimmed by 0 bases and 1 base, with 13 bases remaining between them. The CDR3 nucleotides are TGTGCCAGCAGCCAAGAAACCCGGGTTGAATCTGGGGCCAACGTCCTGACTTTC. It is translated as CASSQETRVESGANVLTF.